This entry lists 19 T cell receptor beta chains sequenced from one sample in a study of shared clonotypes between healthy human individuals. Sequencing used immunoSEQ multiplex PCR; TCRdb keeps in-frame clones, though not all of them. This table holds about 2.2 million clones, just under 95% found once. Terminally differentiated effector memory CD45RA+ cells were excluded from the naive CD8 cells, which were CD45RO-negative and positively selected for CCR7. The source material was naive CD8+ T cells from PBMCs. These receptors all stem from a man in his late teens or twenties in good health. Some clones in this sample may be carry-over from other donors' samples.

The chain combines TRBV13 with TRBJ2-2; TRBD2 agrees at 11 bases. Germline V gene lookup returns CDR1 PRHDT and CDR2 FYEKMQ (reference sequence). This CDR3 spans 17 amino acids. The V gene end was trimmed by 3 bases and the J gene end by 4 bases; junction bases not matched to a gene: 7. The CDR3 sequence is CASSLGLAAGGTGELFF. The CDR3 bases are TGTGCCAGCAGCTTGGGACTAGCGGCGGGAGGCACCGGGGAGCTGTTTTTT.

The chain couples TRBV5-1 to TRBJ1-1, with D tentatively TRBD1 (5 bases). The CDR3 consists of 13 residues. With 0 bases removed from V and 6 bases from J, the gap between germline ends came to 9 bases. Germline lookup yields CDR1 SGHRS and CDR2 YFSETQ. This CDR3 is CASSLVRGSEAFF. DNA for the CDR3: TGCGCCAGCAGCTTGGTACGGGGGTCTGAAGCTTTCTTT.

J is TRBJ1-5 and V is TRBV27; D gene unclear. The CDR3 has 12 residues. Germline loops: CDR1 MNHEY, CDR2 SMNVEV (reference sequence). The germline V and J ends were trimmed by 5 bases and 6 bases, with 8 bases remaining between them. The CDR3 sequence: CASSDAGQPQHF. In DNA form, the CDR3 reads TGTGCCAGCAGTGACGCGGGTCAGCCCCAGCATTTT.

In nucleotides, the CDR3 is TGTGCCACCAGCCCTCGAGGGGGGAGGAATGAGCAGTTCTTC. It translates to CATSPRGGRNEQFF. The gene calls are TRBV15 and TRBJ2-1, with D tentatively TRBD1 or TRBD2 (6 bases each). CDR3 length: 14 amino acids. V was pared by 5 bases and J by 7 bases, with 15 bases between. The germline gives CDR1 LNHNV, CDR2 YYDKDF (reference sequence).

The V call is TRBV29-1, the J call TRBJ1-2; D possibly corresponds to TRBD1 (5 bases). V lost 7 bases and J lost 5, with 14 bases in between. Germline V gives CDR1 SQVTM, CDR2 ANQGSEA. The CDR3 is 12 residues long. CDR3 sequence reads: CSAGVSGYGYTF. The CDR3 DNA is TGCAGCGCGGGGGTTTCTGGGTATGGCTACACCTTC.

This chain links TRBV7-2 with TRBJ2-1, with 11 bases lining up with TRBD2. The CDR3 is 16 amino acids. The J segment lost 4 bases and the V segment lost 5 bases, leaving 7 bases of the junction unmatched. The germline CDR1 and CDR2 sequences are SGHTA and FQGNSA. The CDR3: CASSKASGRTYNEQFF. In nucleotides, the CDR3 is TGTGCCAGCAGCAAAGCTAGCGGGAGGACTTACAATGAGCAGTTCTTC.

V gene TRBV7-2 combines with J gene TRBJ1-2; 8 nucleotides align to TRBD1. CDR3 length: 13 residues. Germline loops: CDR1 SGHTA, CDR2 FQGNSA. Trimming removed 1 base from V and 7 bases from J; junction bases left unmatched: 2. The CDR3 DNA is TGTGCCAGCAGCTTAGGGACAGGGACTGGCTACACCTTC. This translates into CASSLGTGTGYTF.

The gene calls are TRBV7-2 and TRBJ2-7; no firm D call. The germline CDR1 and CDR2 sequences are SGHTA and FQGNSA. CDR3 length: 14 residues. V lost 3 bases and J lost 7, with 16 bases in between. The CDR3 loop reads CASSFGSGPWEQYF. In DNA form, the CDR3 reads TGTGCCAGCAGCTTTGGCTCCGGGCCCTGGGAGCAGTACTTC.

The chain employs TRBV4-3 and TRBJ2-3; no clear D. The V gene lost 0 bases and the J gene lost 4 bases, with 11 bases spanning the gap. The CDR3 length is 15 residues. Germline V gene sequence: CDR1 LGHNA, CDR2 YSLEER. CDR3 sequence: CASSQDRNGPDTQYF. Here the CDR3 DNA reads TGCGCCAGCAGCCAAGATAGGAACGGACCAGATACGCAGTATTTT.

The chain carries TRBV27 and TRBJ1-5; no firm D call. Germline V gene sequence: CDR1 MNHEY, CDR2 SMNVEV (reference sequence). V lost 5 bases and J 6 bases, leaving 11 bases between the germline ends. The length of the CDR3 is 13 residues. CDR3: CASSRQWGQPQHF. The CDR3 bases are TGTGCCAGCAGTCGGCAGTGGGGTCAGCCCCAGCATTTT.

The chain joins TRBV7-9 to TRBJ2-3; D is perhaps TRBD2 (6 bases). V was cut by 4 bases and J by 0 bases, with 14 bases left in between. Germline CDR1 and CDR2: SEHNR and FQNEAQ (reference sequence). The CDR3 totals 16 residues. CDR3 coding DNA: TGTGCCAGCAGCTCAACGGACTACGCTAGCACAGATACGCAGTATTTT. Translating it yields CASSSTDYASTDTQYF.

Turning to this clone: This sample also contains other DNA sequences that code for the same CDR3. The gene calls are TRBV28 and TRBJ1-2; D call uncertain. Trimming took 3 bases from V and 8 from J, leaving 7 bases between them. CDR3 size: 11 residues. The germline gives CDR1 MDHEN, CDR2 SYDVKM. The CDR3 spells CASSFVGGYTF. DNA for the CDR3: TGTGCCAGCAGTTTTGTAGGAGGCTACACCTTC.

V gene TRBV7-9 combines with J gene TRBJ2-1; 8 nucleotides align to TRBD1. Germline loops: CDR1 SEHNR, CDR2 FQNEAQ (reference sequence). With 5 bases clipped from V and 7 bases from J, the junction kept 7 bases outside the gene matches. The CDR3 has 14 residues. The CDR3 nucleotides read TGTGCCAGCAGCCACAGAGGACAGGGTAATGAGCAGTTCTTC. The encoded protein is CASSHRGQGNEQFF.

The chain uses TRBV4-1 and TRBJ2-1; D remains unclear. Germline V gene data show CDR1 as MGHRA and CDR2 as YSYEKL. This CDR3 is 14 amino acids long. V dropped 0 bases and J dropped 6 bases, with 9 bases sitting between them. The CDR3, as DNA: TGCGCCAGCAGCCAAGAGAACTGGCCCAATGAGCAGTTCTTC. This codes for CASSQENWPNEQFF.

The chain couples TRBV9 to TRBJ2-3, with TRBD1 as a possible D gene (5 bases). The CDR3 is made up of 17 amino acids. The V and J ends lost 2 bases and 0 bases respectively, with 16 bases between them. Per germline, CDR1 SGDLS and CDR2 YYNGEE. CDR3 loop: CASSVKQVLTSTDTQYF. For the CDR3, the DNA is TGTGCCAGCAGCGTTAAACAGGTGTTAACTAGCACAGATACGCAGTATTTT.

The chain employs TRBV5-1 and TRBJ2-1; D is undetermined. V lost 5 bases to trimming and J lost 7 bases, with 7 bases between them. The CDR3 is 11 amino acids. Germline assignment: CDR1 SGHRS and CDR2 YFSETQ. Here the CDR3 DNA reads TGCGCCAGCAGTGTCGCAAATGAGCAGTTCTTC. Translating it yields CASSVANEQFF. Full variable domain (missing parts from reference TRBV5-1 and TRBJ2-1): KAGVTQTPRYLIKTRGQQVTLSCSPISGHRSVSWYQQTPGQGLQFLFEYFSETQRNKGNFPGRFSGRQFSNSRSEMNVSTLELGDSALYLCASSVANEQFFGPGTRLTVL.

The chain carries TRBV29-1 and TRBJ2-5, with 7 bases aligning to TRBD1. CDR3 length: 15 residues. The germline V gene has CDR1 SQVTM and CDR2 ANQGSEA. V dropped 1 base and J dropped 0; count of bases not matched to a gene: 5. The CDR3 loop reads CSVEAGQQYQETQYF. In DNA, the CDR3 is TGCAGCGTTGAAGCGGGACAGCAGTACCAAGAGACCCAGTACTTC. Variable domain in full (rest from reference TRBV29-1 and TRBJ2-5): SAVISQKPSRDICQRGTSLTIQCQVDSQVTMMFWYRQQPGQSLTLIATANQGSEATYESGFVIDKFPISRPNLTFSTLTVSNMSPEDSSIYLCSVEAGQQYQETQYFGPGTRLLVL.

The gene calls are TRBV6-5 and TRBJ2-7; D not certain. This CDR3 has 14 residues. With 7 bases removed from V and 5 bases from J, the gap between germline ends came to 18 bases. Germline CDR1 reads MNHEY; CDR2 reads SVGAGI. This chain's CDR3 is CASTPRLGGDEQYF. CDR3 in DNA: TGTGCCAGCACCCCTCGGCTAGGCGGCGACGAGCAGTACTTC.

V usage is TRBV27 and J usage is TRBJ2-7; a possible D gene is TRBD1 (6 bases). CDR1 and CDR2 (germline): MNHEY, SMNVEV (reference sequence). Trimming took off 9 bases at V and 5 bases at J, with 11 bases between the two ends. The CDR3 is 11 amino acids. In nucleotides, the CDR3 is TGTGCCAGTCAACAGGGCCACGAGCAGTACTTC. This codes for CASQQGHEQYF.